This TCR gamma chain was recovered during a study of gamma-delta chains in newborns, infants, children. About the research overall: Microbial exposure reportedly drives polyclonal innate γδ T cell expansion after birth.

J gave up 10 bases and V 3 bases, and 6 bases lay outside the gene matches. Germline CDR1 GITISATS, CDR2 ISYDGTV (reference sequence). CDR3 length equals 11 residues. TCRdb re-processed the reads via CATT. This table holds 850 to 1,300 gamma-chain clones, over 45% found once. J is TRGJ1 or TRGJ2 and V is TRGV9. TCRdb is silent on the J gene; assignment here came from matching the DNA to germline. This TCR was sampled from a child who was a newborn, infant or young child, either healthy, febrile or measles-vaccinated (not recorded which). The source material was blood. The CDR3 nucleotides are TGTGCCTTGTGGGAGCCCTTAAAGAAACTCTTT. It translates to CALWEPLKKLF.